The 23 T cell receptor beta chains listed next were all sequenced from one sample in a study of blood T cell repertoires in COVID-19. Assay used: immunoSEQ multiplex PCR; TCRdb lists only in-frame clones, some missing. The sample shows approximately 210,000 clones, 80% to 85% of them seen only once. The source material was peripheral blood. All receptors derive from a human donor in a cohort sampled during active COVID-19.

This clone was seen a single time. The chain combines TRBV23-1 with TRBJ2-1; 8 nucleotides agree with TRBD2. TRBV23-1 is annotated as an ORF whose role is uncertain. The V and J ends lost 3 bases and 6 bases, in that order; junction bases with no gene match: 7. The CDR3 totals 15 residues. The CDR3 nucleotides read TGCGCCAGCAGTCAGGGACTAGGAAACGGCAATGAGCAGTTCTTC. Translated: CASSQGLGNGNEQFF.

The chain recombines TRBV28 with TRBJ2-4; 8 positions agree with TRBD2. V lost 4 bases to trimming and J lost 7 bases; unmatched junction nucleotides: 9. This CDR3 comprises 15 residues. The germline CDR1 and CDR2 sequences are MDHEN and SYDVKM. CDR3 nucleotide sequence: TGTGCCAGCAGTTCGGGGTTAAGCGGGAGTAACATTCAGTACTTC. It codes for CASSSGLSGSNIQYF. Using reference TRBV28 and TRBJ2-4 for the parts outside the CDR3, the full variable domain is DVKVTQSSRYLVKRTGEKVFLECVQDMDHENMFWYRQDPGLGLRLIYFSYDVKMKEKGDIPEGYSVSREKKERFSLILESASTNQTSMYLCASSSGLSGSNIQYFGAGTRLSVL.

The chain joins TRBV30 to TRBJ1-4; no clear D. Trimming took 0 bases from V and 7 from J, leaving 15 bases between them. Germline CDR1 reads GTSNPN; CDR2 reads SVGIG (reference sequence). The CDR3 runs to 15 residues. The CDR3 reads CAWSVLRAEGEKLFF. The CDR3 DNA reads TGTGCCTGGAGTGTCTTAAGGGCCGAGGGTGAAAAACTGTTTTTT.

The chain combines TRBV3-1 (or the pseudogene TRBV3-2) with TRBJ2-1; D may be TRBD1 (5 bases). The CDR3 is 13 residues long. The V end was cut by 4 bases, the J end by 7 bases, with 11 bases between. The germline V gene encodes CDR1 LGHDT and CDR2 YNNKEL (reference sequence). The CDR3 DNA reads as TGTGCCAGCAGCCGGTCCTCAGGGAATGAGCAGTTCTTC. It translates to CASSRSSGNEQFF.

The V gene is TRBV5-5, the J gene TRBJ1-1, with D maybe TRBD1 (6 bases). CDR3 length: 13 amino acids. The ends were cut back, 3 bases at V and 7 bases at J, with 13 bases in the middle. CDR1 and CDR2 (germline): SGHKS, YYEKEE (reference sequence). CDR3 sequence (DNA): TGTGCCAGCAGCTCACAGGGTTACGGTGAAGCTTTCTTT. This gives the protein CASSSQGYGEAFF.

The chain couples TRBV5-1 to TRBJ1-4; D ambiguous. This CDR3 has 15 residues. Germline V gives CDR1 SGHRS, CDR2 YFSETQ. V was clipped by 3 bases and J by 1 base, with 10 bases between them. The CDR3 bases are TGCGCCAGCAGCTCTAGGAACGTAACTAATGAAAAACTGTTTTTT. As protein: CASSSRNVTNEKLFF.

The V call is TRBV6-1, the J call TRBJ1-6; maybe TRBD1 (5 bases). V gave up 4 bases and J gave up 8 bases, with 18 bases separating them. CDR3 size: 16 residues. Germline-derived CDR1 and CDR2 are MNHNS and SASEGT. Here the CDR3 DNA reads TGTGCCAGCAGTGCTGACAGCCCGGGACTGTATTCACCCCTCCACTTT. It encodes CASSADSPGLYSPLHF.

The chain couples TRBV10-3 to TRBJ1-2; D call uncertain. The CDR3 loop spans 16 amino acids. Trimming took 1 base from V and 4 from J, leaving 16 bases between them. Germline V CDR1 and CDR2: ENHRY, SYGVKD. CDR3: CAISEFLKPRSYGYTF. Here the CDR3 DNA reads TGTGCCATCAGTGAGTTTTTAAAGCCCCGGAGCTATGGCTACACCTTC.

The rearrangement joins TRBV29-1 to TRBJ1-3, with D possibly matching TRBD1 (5 bases). In germline, CDR1 is SQVTM, CDR2 ANQGSEA. V shed 5 bases and J shed 1 base, with 12 bases lying between them. The CDR3 has 14 amino acids. CDR3 bases: TGCAGCGTTCGTAGGGGTTTGTCTGGAAACACCATATATTTT. Translating it yields CSVRRGLSGNTIYF.

The chain employs TRBV19 and TRBJ2-7; 10 bases agree with TRBD1. Germline assignment: CDR1 LNHDA and CDR2 SQIVND (reference sequence). This CDR3 has 18 residues. Trimming took 5 bases from V and 4 from J; bases not matched to a gene: 17. The CDR3 region has the DNA TGTGCCAGTAGTCAAACCGGGACAGGGGTTTTGGGGGTATACGAGCAGTACTTC. Encoded protein: CASSQTGTGVLGVYEQYF.

The chain carries TRBV7-2 and TRBJ2-1; D is perhaps TRBD2 (6 bases). The V end lost 3 bases, the J end lost 0 bases, and 9 bases lay between the germline ends. The CDR3 spans 15 residues. Looked up from germline, CDR1 is SGHTA and CDR2 is FQGNSA. CDR3 coding DNA: TGTGCCAGCAGCTTCGCGGGGAGCTCCTACAATGAGCAGTTCTTC. Translated: CASSFAGSSYNEQFF.

The chain carries TRBV6-5 and TRBJ1-1; 9 positions match TRBD1. CDR3 size: 14 residues. Germline V CDR1 and CDR2: MNHEY, SVGAGI. V trimming: 5 bases; J trimming: 0 bases; junction bases outside the gene matches: 1. CDR3 nucleotide sequence: TGTGCCAGCAGTAGGGACAGGGTGAACACTGAAGCTTTCTTT. Its protein is CASSRDRVNTEAFF.

The chain recombines TRBV7-9 with TRBJ2-5; weak D call: TRBD1 (6 bases). The V and J ends lost 2 bases and 4 bases respectively, with 11 bases between them. The CDR3 has 14 residues. CDR1 and CDR2 from the germline V gene are SEHNR and FQNEAQ (reference sequence). The CDR3 sequence is CASSLQGLAETQYF. As DNA, the CDR3 is TGTGCCAGCAGCTTACAGGGGTTAGCAGAGACCCAGTACTTC.

This clone was counted only a few times. This rearrangement joins TRBV29-1 to TRBJ1-2, with D possibly being TRBD1 (5 bases). The CDR3 spans 11 residues. Trimming stripped 4 bases from V and 4 bases from J, with 7 bases between. Looked up from germline, CDR1 is SQVTM and CDR2 is ANQGSEA. The CDR3 loop reads CSVVTAYGYTF. CDR3 DNA: TGCAGCGTTGTGACAGCCTATGGCTACACCTTC.

The chain uses TRBV5-1 and TRBJ2-1; D gene unclear. Germline V gives CDR1 SGHRS, CDR2 YFSETQ. The CDR3 extends over 14 amino acids. Trimming took off 0 bases at V and 5 bases at J, with 9 bases between the two ends. The CDR3 loop is CASSLGQRNNEQFF. CDR3 nucleotide sequence: TGCGCCAGCAGCTTGGGCCAGCGAAACAATGAGCAGTTCTTC. Filled out from reference TRBV5-1 and TRBJ2-1, the complete variable domain reads KAGVTQTPRYLIKTRGQQVTLSCSPISGHRSVSWYQQTPGQGLQFLFEYFSETQRNKGNFPGRFSGRQFSNSRSEMNVSTLELGDSALYLCASSLGQRNNEQFFGPGTRLTVL.

This clone occurred once. The V gene is TRBV7-9, the J gene TRBJ1-2; 7 bases are shared with TRBD1. Germline-derived CDR1 and CDR2 are SEHNR and FQNEAQ (reference sequence). The CDR3 loop spans 18 amino acids. The junction had 15 bases not matched to a gene; V was cut back by 1 base and J by 4 bases. The CDR3 DNA sequence: TGTGCCAGCAGCTTAGTAGGAGGGGGAGACAGGGCCTCCTATGGCTACACCTTC. Its translation is CASSLVGGGDRASYGYTF.

This chain connects TRBV2 to TRBJ2-3; 11 bases map to TRBD2. The V gene end was trimmed by 11 bases and the J gene end by 2 bases; junction bases not matched to a gene: 6. The germline V gene has CDR1 SNHLY and CDR2 FYNNEI. The CDR3 contains 14 residues. In DNA form, the CDR3 reads TGTGCCGGCCGACTAGCGGGGCCCACAGATACGCAGTATTTT. This gives the protein CAGRLAGPTDTQYF.

The chain combines TRBV7-8 with TRBJ2-2; D remains ambiguous. CDR3 length equals 16 residues. Trimming pared 2 bases from V and 3 bases from J, leaving 13 bases between. Germline V CDR1 and CDR2: SGHVS, FQNEAQ. CDR3 sequence (DNA): TGTGCCAGCAGCTTAAAACTGGTCCCCCACACCGGGGAGCTGTTTTTT. The encoded protein is CASSLKLVPHTGELFF.

This clone has only one observation. The J gene is TRBJ2-5, the V gene TRBV11-2; 10 bases are a match to TRBD1. Trimming at V came to 8 bases and at J to 4 bases, leaving 10 bases not matched to a gene. This CDR3 is 15 amino acids long. Germline CDR1 and CDR2: SGHAT and FQNNGV. The CDR3 is CASGSQGQGRETQYF. The CDR3 region has the DNA TGTGCCAGCGGAAGTCAGGGACAGGGGCGAGAGACCCAGTACTTC.

The V and J genes are TRBV30 and TRBJ2-2; a weak D match, TRBD2 (5 bases). Germline CDR1 and CDR2: GTSNPN and SVGIG (reference sequence). This CDR3 region has 14 residues. V was clipped by 0 bases and J by 4 bases, with 9 bases between them. DNA for the CDR3: TGTGCCTGGAGTGTACCCGCGGGCACCGGGGAGCTGTTTTTT. It yields the protein CAWSVPAGTGELFF.

This rearrangement joins TRBV3-1 (or the pseudogene TRBV3-2) to TRBJ1-2; weak D call: TRBD1 (6 bases). The CDR3 is made up of 14 amino acids. The germline V gene has CDR1 LGHDT and CDR2 YNNKEL (reference sequence). V was trimmed by 4 bases and J by 6 bases, leaving 15 bases between them. The CDR3 loop reads CASSLNTGLNGYTF. The CDR3 coding sequence is TGTGCCAGCAGCCTTAATACAGGGTTGAATGGCTACACCTTC.

The chain carries TRBV24-1 and TRBJ2-1; D unclear. CDR1 and CDR2 from the germline V gene are KGHDR and SFDVKD. The CDR3 contains 15 residues. The V end lost 5 bases, the J end lost 5 bases, and 15 bases lay between the germline ends. The CDR3 sequence is CATSGRASPDNEQFF. CDR3 nucleotide sequence: TGTGCCACCAGTGGTCGAGCCTCTCCTGACAATGAGCAGTTCTTC.

This clone was observed a few times. The gene calls are TRBV5-1 and TRBJ2-2, with TRBD1 matching 7 bases. The CDR3 is 15 amino acids. The germline V gene encodes CDR1 SGHRS and CDR2 YFSETQ. The V gene end was trimmed by 4 bases and the J gene end by 6 bases; junction bases not matched to a gene: 9. The CDR3 is CASSLNPQGAGELFF. In DNA, the CDR3 is TGCGCCAGCAGCCTCAATCCTCAGGGGGCCGGGGAGCTGTTTTTT.